In this sample, the clone carrying this TCR beta chain turned up a few times. Its antigen is not known. The V gene end was trimmed by 1 base and the J gene end by 7 bases; junction bases not matched to a gene: 6. The CDR3 runs 16 residues. Per germline, CDR1 PRHDT and CDR2 FYEKMQ (reference sequence). The data were taken from a study of T cells after yellow fever vaccination. A 5'RACE template-switching step, the method used to make TCR cDNA, added a universal primer site and UMIs. A single record per CDR3 protein comes from TCRdb applying MiXCR to the 5' RACE reads. The table shows 450,000 to 650,000 distinct CDR3 sequences, with roughly 12% occurring only once. General study results and limits: Though it reached lower strength, the secondary response hit its peak faster, day 5 versus 15.

The sequencing here drew on PBMCs, taken on the day of the yellow fever booster vaccination. This sequence was found in a man aged 30 to 45 who received the YFV17D yellow fever vaccine. This chain joins TRBV13 and TRBJ2-5, with 13 bases identical to TRBD2. The CDR3 is CASSLAPGLAGLTQYF. The CDR3 nucleotides are TGTGCCAGCAGCTTAGCCCCGGGACTAGCGGGATTGACCCAGTACTTC. Drawing the rest from reference TRBV13 and TRBJ2-5, the complete variable domain is AAGVIQSPRHLIKEKRETATLKCYPIPRHDTVYWYQQGPGQDPQFLISFYEKMQSDKGSIPDRFSAQQFSDYHSELNMSSLELGDSALYFCASSLAPGLAGLTQYFGPGTRLLVL.